A single T cell receptor beta chain is shown here with its context. The antigen is undetermined. Sequenced by immunoSEQ multiplex PCR; TCRdb stores in-frame clones only, minus some. This sample yields tens of thousands of clones, of which about 90% are seen a single time; 8.4% belongs to the top ten. This sample stems from a study of T cell responses to AZD1222 COVID-19 vaccine. Across the study: Second-dose intervals near 4 or 12 weeks were combined. General study results and limits: Regions left unmutated in variants are reportedly the target of nearly half of spike-specific TCRs.

With 3 bases removed from V and 5 bases from J, the gap between germline ends came to 17 bases. The CDR3 sequence is 16 residues long. Germline V gene data show CDR1 as LNHDA and CDR2 as SQIVND (reference sequence). The gene calls are TRBV19 and TRBJ1-5; D might be TRBD1 (5 bases). This clonotype was obtained from an adult in good health. The source material was peripheral blood, sampled on day 0 of AZD1222 vaccination. The CDR3 DNA follows: TGTGCCAGTAGTATTTTGGGGGGGTTTGGGCATCAGCCCCAGCATTTT. Protein product: CASSILGGFGHQPQHF.